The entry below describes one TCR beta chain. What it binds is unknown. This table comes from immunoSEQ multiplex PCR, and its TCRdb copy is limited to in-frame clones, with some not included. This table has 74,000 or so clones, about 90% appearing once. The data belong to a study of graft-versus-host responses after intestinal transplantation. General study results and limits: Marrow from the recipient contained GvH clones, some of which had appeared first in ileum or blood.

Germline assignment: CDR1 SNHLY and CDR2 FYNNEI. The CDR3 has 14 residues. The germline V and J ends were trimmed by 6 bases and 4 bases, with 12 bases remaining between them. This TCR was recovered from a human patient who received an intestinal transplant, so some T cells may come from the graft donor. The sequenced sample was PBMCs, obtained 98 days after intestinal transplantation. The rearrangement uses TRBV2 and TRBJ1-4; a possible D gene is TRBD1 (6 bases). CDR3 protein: CASRLGGYNEKLFF. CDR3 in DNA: TGTGCCAGCAGACTAGGGGGTTATAATGAAAAACTGTTTTTT.